This TCR beta chain comes out of a study of T cells in Graves' hyperthyroidism and ophthalmopathy. This clonotype was found many times. RNA transcripts were the template for amplifying TCR beta CDR3 regions. HTBI primers were the set used in a first-round RT-PCR of the TCR CDR3. MiXCR was run by TCRdb on the multiplex PCR reads, yielding one entry per CDR3 protein. Of more than 75,000 distinct CDR3 sequences listed, about 51% were seen once; the top ten hold roughly 26%. This CDR3 has 14 amino acids. Trimming cost V 5 bases and J 6 bases; bases outside gene matches: 10. Germline V gene sequence: CDR1 SEHNR, CDR2 FQNEAQ (reference sequence). Graves' hyperthyroidism is called stable when ophthalmopathy does not progress within 18 months.

Sequencing used blood. The source of this sequence is a woman aged 40 to 55 with Graves' hyperthyroidism. This chain joins TRBV7-9 and TRBJ2-7, with 7 bases fitting TRBD1. The CDR3 DNA is TGTGCCAGCAGCCCCCCGGGTAACAGGGGCGAGCAGTACTTC. Protein: CASSPPGNRGEQYF.